The 9 T cell receptor beta chains below come from one sample, sequenced in a study of identical twins. From the 5' RACE reads, TCRdb called clonotypes with MiXCR, one entry per CDR3 protein. The table shows 350,000 to 500,000 distinct CDR3 sequences, with roughly 18% occurring only once. The sequenced sample consisted of naive T cells sorted from blood. All receptors derive from a man aged 50 to 59 in good health.

V and J are TRBV12-3 or TRBV12-4 and TRBJ1-5; D unclear. This CDR3 has 14 residues. V lost 6 bases and J lost 3, with 12 bases in between. Here the CDR3 DNA reads TGTGCCAGCAGCGCAGGCACAGACAATCAGCCCCAGCATTTT. This encodes CASSAGTDNQPQHF.

The J gene is TRBJ1-5, the V gene TRBV6-2 or TRBV6-3; tentatively, D is TRBD1 (5 bases). Trimming removed 7 bases at V and 2 bases at J, with 9 bases between. Germline V gene sequence: CDR1 MNHEY, CDR2 SVGEGT. The CDR3 runs to 13 residues. Written as DNA, the CDR3 is TGTGCCAGCACCGACAGAGGCAATCAGCCCCAGCATTTT. The encoded protein is CASTDRGNQPQHF.

This clonotype was counted a single time. This chain connects TRBV5-5 to TRBJ2-5; 7 bases map to TRBD1. Per germline, CDR1 SGHKS and CDR2 YYEKEE (reference sequence). The V and J ends lost 6 bases and 4 bases, in that order; junction bases with no gene match: 18. The CDR3 runs 17 residues. The CDR3: CASKRKGAYSFRETQYF. CDR3 DNA sequence: TGTGCCAGCAAAAGAAAGGGGGCCTATAGTTTCAGAGAGACCCAGTACTTC.

This clonotype was detected many times. Mismatch with germline at one junction end may stem from a read error. This rearrangement joins TRBV7-7 to TRBJ1-6; D uncertain. Per the germline V gene, CDR1 is SSHAT and CDR2 is FNYEAQ (reference sequence). The CDR3 consists of 15 residues. The CDR3 here is CASSLSDASGSPLHF. As DNA, the CDR3 is TGTGCTAGCAGCTTATCGGACGCGTCGGGTTCACCCCTCCACTTT.

This clonotype turned up a few times. CDR3 loop: CASSLGGGGSETQYF. CDR3 nucleotides: TGTGCCAGCAGCTTGGGAGGCGGAGGGTCGGAGACCCAGTACTTC. The chain joins TRBV5-5 to TRBJ2-5; D possibly corresponds to TRBD2 (6 bases). The CDR3 covers 15 residues. In germline, CDR1 is SGHKS, CDR2 YYEKEE (reference sequence). Trimming took 0 bases from V and 5 from J, leaving 14 bases between them.

The sample holds a few counts of this clonotype. This chain joins TRBV29-1 and TRBJ2-3, with a possible D match to TRBD1 (5 bases). The germline CDR1 and CDR2 sequences are SQVTM and ANQGSEA. This CDR3 spans 12 amino acids. Trimming cost V 1 base and J 4 bases, with 6 bases left between them. CDR3 in amino acids: CSVEGTSDTQYF. The CDR3, as DNA: TGCAGCGTTGAAGGGACATCAGATACGCAGTATTTT.

The CDR3 DNA sequence: TGCAGTGCTAGAGAAAGTGGAACTCCGCAAGAGACCCAGTACTTC. It is translated as CSARESGTPQETQYF. The chain has TRBV20-1 and TRBJ2-5; D unresolved. The CDR3 extends over 15 amino acids. Trimming cost V 0 bases and J 2 bases, with 13 bases left between them. CDR1 is DFQATT and CDR2 is SNEGSKA in the germline V gene (reference sequence).

This clonotype occurred many times. This chain uses TRBV9 with TRBJ1-6; a possible D gene is TRBD1 (6 bases). Germline V lookup: CDR1 SGDLS, CDR2 YYNGEE. This CDR3 spans 17 amino acids. Trimming cost V 1 base and J 10 bases, with 21 bases left between them. Written as DNA, the CDR3 is TGTGCCAGCAGCGTAAGCTGGGACACTCAACGGGGGTCACCCCTCCACTTT. Translating it yields CASSVSWDTQRGSPLHF.

The chain combines TRBV11-2 with TRBJ2-3, with D tentatively TRBD1 or TRBD2 (6 bases each). The CDR3 is 17 amino acids. Per germline, CDR1 SGHAT and CDR2 FQNNGV. V was cut by 0 bases and J by 2 bases, with 15 bases left in between. The CDR3 sequence: CASSLDRGRAYTDTQYF. The CDR3 bases are TGTGCCAGCAGCTTAGATCGGGGGCGAGCTTACACAGATACGCAGTATTTT. Drawing the rest from reference TRBV11-2 and TRBJ2-3, the complete variable domain is EAGVAQSPRYKIIEKRQSVAFWCNPISGHATLYWYQQILGQGPKLLIQFQNNGVVDDSQLPKDRFSAERLKGVDSTLKIQPAKLEDSAVYLCASSLDRGRAYTDTQYFGPGTRLTVL.